This T cell receptor (beta chain) derives from a study of radiation and T cells in renal cell carcinoma. Details on this clone: Its matching antigen is unknown.

CDR3 size: 17 residues. Germline CDR1 SGHNT, CDR2 YENEEA. Trimming pared 1 base from V and 6 bases from J, leaving 20 bases between. Study-wide findings and caveats: No pretreatment tumor biopsies were available for baseline clonotypes. In blood, top tumor clones expanded by 2 weeks, shrinking by 4.

Regarding time point: blood 4 weeks post-SBRT, at nephrectomy. Treatment noted: 15 Gy SBRT to primary tumor, nephrectomy 4 weeks later. Nephrectomy followed 15 Gy stereotactic body radiation by 4 weeks. Blood was sampled at baseline, 2 weeks and 4 weeks after SBRT. The assay was immunoSEQ multiplex PCR, and TCRdb's table has in-frame clones only and misses some. Altogether tens of thousands of clones are present, 89% being singletons, with the ten largest covering approximately 6.2%. This rearrangement joins TRBV11-3 to TRBJ2-3; D possibly matches TRBD1 or TRBD2 (5 bases each). The TCR comes from a woman aged 70-85 years with renal cell carcinoma. The source material was blood, sampled from a patient whose treatment included radiotherapy and nephrectomy. Here the CDR3 DNA reads TGTGCCAGCAGCTTAGGAATGACCGGGGACCCGGGGGATACGCAGTATTTT. As protein: CASSLGMTGDPGDTQYF.